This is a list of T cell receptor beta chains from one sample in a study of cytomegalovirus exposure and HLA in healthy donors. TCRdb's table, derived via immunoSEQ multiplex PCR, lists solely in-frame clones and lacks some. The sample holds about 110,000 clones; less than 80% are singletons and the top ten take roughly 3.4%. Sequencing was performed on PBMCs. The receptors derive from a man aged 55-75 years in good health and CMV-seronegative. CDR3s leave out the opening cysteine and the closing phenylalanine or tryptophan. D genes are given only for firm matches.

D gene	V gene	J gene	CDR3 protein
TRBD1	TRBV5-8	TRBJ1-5	ASSAGTALSQPQH
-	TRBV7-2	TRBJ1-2	ASSPAGGLGGYSGYT
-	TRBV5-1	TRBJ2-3	ASSQGRTATTDTQY
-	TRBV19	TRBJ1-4	ASKEQGLRDEKLF
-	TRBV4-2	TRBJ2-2	ASSQELAPTGELF
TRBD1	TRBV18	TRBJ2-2	ATKGQGASTGELF
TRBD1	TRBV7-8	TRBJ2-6	ASSLVGTGLGANVLT
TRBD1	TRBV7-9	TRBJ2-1	ASSSPIGQGFYNEQF
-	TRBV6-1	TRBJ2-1	ASSSEVVAEQF
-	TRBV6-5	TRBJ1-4	ASSIDTGNNEKLF
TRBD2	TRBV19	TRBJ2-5	ATGVAGGGQETQY
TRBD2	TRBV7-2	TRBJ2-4	ASSSGGSKAKNIQY
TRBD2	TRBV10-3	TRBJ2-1	AISESGRGVRDYNNEQF
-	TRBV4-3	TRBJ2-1	ASSQEGGSYNEQF
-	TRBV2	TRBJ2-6	ASSLGGAGANVLT
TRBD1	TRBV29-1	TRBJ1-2	SVNRGLDYGYT
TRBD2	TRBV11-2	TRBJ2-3	ASRRSGGTDTQY
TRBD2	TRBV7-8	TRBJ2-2	ASSDGLAGGTGELF
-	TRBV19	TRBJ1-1	ASSILKGTEAF
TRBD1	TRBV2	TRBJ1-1	ASSRTGYTEAF
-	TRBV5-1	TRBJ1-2	ASSPQEGSGYT
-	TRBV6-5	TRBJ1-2	ASSSRGGTYGYT
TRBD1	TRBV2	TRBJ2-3	ASTPTGIGDTQY
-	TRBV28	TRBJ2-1	ASTLGGTYNEQF
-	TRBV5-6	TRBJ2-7	ASSTGQFEQY
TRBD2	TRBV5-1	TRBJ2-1	ASSTLAGVGEQF
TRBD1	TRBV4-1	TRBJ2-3	ASSQEWTGAADTQY
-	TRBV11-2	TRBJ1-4	ASSWDNNEKLF
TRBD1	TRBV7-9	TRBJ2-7	ASSDMGQGKGEQY
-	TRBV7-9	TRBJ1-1	SSRGENTEAF
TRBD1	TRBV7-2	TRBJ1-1	ASSMTGGPRTEAF
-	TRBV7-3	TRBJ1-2	ASSLTPDGVYGYT
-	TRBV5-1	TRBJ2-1	ASTSAPRRVANEQF
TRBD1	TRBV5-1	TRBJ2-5	ASSLGAGGGETQY
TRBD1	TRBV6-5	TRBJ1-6	ASSFGMDRGGSPLH
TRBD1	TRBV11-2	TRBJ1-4	ASSRDSRNEKLF
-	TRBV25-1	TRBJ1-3	ASRRGSGNTIY
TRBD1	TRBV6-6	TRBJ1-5	ASSGTGGGSNQPQH
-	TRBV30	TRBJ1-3	AWSVPFGGSGNTIY
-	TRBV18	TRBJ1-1	ASSPAKGENTEAF
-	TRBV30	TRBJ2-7	AWSRYGTDKFYEQY
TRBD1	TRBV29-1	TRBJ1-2	SVEEGGRPNGYT
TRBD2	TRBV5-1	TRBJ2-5	ASSLMLAGGQETQY
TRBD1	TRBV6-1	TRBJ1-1	ASSQRTGGNTEAF
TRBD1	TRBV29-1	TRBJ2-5	SVEETGPGGETQY